This note documents a single T cell receptor (beta chain) sequence. This clonotype has ten or more counts. Its antigen has not been determined. No qualities accompany the bases; no much larger clone lies one base away. TCR beta CDR3 regions were amplified from RNA transcripts. The first round of RT-PCR for the TCR CDR3 was performed with the HTBI primer set and the Qiagen OneStep RT-PCR kit. The libraries were constructed in a second round of multiplex PCR and then size-selected and purified. Libraries were sequenced paired-end with 100 bp reads on an Illumina HiSeq2000. As for how the authors treated the data: Raw data were processed with SOAPnuke, discarding reads with adapters, uncalled bases, mean Phred below 15, or no exact constant-primer or identifier match. COPE v1.2.5 was used to merge high-quality paired reads, and clonotypes were defined as unique nucleotide sequences. MiTCR v1.1 was used to align the clonotypes against IMGT TRBV, TRBD and TRBJ reference segments. Only V-J combinations with frequency above 0.0001, covering about 99% of repertoires, were analysed. The TCS score was defined as F50 (clonal expansion) divided by E x V (chaos), with BLOSUM62-based TCRdist calculated between CDR3 peptides within each V-J. Welch's t-statistics and random forest reduced 450 to 600 V-J features to 10 to 15, which were used in a naive Bayes classifier (R e1071). TCRdb reworked the public reads: Q25 trimming with fastp, MiXCR clone assembly, productive beta chains retained. CDR3 protein duplicates are merged, each entry listing the most common genes and DNA. The V and J calls come from TCRdb's annotation, not from the publication. Across this sample there are about 710,000 distinct CDR3 sequences, with less than 20% seen only once. The ten largest clones capture over 7.5% of the sample.

The data originate from a study of T cells in Graves' hyperthyroidism and ophthalmopathy (dated by TCRdb to the late 2010s). Some background on the complete study: Peripheral blood was sampled at the time of initial diagnosis, prior to any treatment. After blood sampling, hyperthyroidism patients were treated with methimazole at a starting dose of 30 mg daily, and ophthalmopathy patients were treated with high-dose intravenous methylprednisolone. The approximately 100 discovery patients were divided at random into training and test sets in a 7:3 ratio. Prospective prediction of ophthalmopathy was tested in an independent validation cohort of about 19 hyperthyroidism patients and around 16 patients who later progressed to ophthalmopathy. The paper describes TCR Vbeta CDR3 sequencing of 130 to 150 peripheral blood samples, made up of roughly 45 ophthalmopathy patients, roughly 80 hyperthyroidism patients and roughly 17 progressor patients. A discovery cohort of about a hundred patients, roughly 45 with Graves' ophthalmopathy and over 55 with stable Graves' hyperthyroidism, was used to find distinguishing TCR V-J signatures. The study also compared thyroid tissue and blood T-cell repertoires from a handful of Graves' hyperthyroidism patients.

Stable Graves' hyperthyroidism was defined as no progression to ophthalmopathy during 18 months of follow-up. Hyperthyroidism patients were newly diagnosed, had a disease duration of under 2 months, and were aged 18 to 65 years. Exclusion was applied to patients with uncontrolled infections, other autoimmune diseases, pregnancy or lactation. Diagnoses were established on the basis of clinical symptoms, serum thyroxine and TRAb, thyroid ultrasound, and orbital computed tomography. Ficoll-Paque density gradient centrifugation was used to isolate PBMCs from 10 ml of fresh peripheral blood. Trizol reagent was used to extract total RNA, and RNA quality was then checked on an Agilent 2100 Bioanalyzer. Overall results and qualifications from the work: In validation, progression to ophthalmopathy was predicted by the model with approximately 67% sensitivity and 72% to 80% specificity, a median of roughly six months before onset. Sample size was not statistically predetermined, and blinding of investigators to group allocation was not performed. A 13 V-J signature model separated ophthalmopathy from stable hyperthyroidism, with approximately 87% sensitivity and around 84% specificity in cross-validation and 80%/75% in testing. Most expanded thyroid clonotypes (frequency above 0.001) were also detected in blood, a finding suggesting that blood repertoires may reflect thyroid immune responses.

Per the germline V gene (reference sequence), LGHDT is the CDR1 and YNNKEL is the CDR2. Inclusive of the bounding cysteine and phenylalanine, the CDR3 is 15 residues long. CDR3 DNA only is kept here, 45 bases in frame from base 1. V loses 2 bases at its end and J loses 6 bases; junction bases beyond the gene matches: 2. The receptor was isolated from a man between 18 and 35 years old with Graves' hyperthyroidism. The sample was blood. Recombination connected TRBV3-1 to TRBJ2-2; TRBD2 matches 11 bases in the middle. Here is the DNA: TGTGCCAGCAGCCAATTAGCGGGAGGGGCCGGGGAGCTGTTTTTT. This codes for CASSQLAGGAGELFF.